This T cell receptor (beta chain) emerged from a study of radiation and T cells in renal cell carcinoma. For the study at large: Nephrectomy followed 15 Gy stereotactic body radiation by 4 weeks.

Study-wide points: In blood, top tumor clones expanded by 2 weeks, shrinking by 4. Baseline intratumoral clonotype presence is unknown without pretreatment biopsies.

A note on this clone: Its cognate antigen is unknown.

Sequencing was performed with immunoSEQ multiplex PCR; in TCRdb, only in-frame clones are kept and a portion is missing. The repertoire holds 100,000 to 150,000 clones, with about four fifths as singletons. Sample time point: baseline pretreatment blood. The sample's treatment: 15 Gy SBRT to primary tumor, nephrectomy 4 weeks later. Germline V gene data show CDR1 as MGHRA and CDR2 as YSYEKL. V was trimmed by 1 base and J by 2 bases, leaving 12 bases between them. The CDR3 totals 15 residues. This TCR was recovered from a woman aged 55-69 years with renal cell carcinoma. The sequenced sample was blood, obtained from a patient whose treatment included radiotherapy and nephrectomy. The chain links TRBV4-1 to TRBJ2-7; D perhaps matches TRBD1 (5 bases). The CDR3 is CASSQGQTAPYEQYF. DNA of the CDR3: TGCGCCAGCAGCCAAGGGCAGACAGCACCCTACGAGCAGTACTTC.